The 18 T cell receptor beta chains in this list originate from one sample, sequenced in a study of shared T cell receptors in the human thymus. Assay used: immunoSEQ multiplex PCR; TCRdb lists only in-frame clones, some missing. The sample lists 640,000 or so clones, around 87% occurring once. These sequences were also reported in another study, on human thymus T cells.

The sample comprised thymocytes. These TCRs come from a boy less than two years old with a congenital heart defect.

V is TRBV19 and J is TRBJ2-2; TRBD2 might be the D (6 bases). The CDR3 is 14 residues long. Germline CDR1 and CDR2: LNHDA and SQIVND (reference sequence). V shed 5 bases and J shed 7 bases, with 14 bases lying between them. The CDR3 spells CASSVWKEGGELFF. CDR3 bases: TGTGCCAGTAGTGTGTGGAAGGAGGGCGGGGAGCTGTTTTTT. The whole variable domain, filled in from reference TRBV19 and TRBJ2-2, reads DGGITQSPKYLFRKEGQNVTLSCEQNLNHDAMYWYRQDPGQGLRLIYYSQIVNDFQKGDIAEGYSVSREKKESFPLTVTSAQKNPTAFYLCASSVWKEGGELFFGEGSRLTVL.

The chain uses TRBV30 and TRBJ2-2; 8 bases match TRBD1. Germline V gene data show CDR1 as GTSNPN and CDR2 as SVGIG (reference sequence). The length of the CDR3 is 16 residues. J gave up 3 bases and V 0 bases, and 6 bases lay outside the gene matches. The DNA of the CDR3 is TGTGCCTGGAGTGTTAAGGACAGGGTGGACACCGGGGAGCTGTTTTTT. Translating gives CAWSVKDRVDTGELFF. Complete variable domain (other parts from reference TRBV30 and TRBJ2-2): SQTIHQWPATLVQPVGSPLSLECTVEGTSNPNLYWYRQAAGRGLQLLFYSVGIGQISSEVPQNLSASRPQDRQFILSSKKLLLSDSGFYLCAWSVKDRVDTGELFFGEGSRLTVL.

This clone was detected a few times. The chain uses TRBV7-9 and TRBJ1-5, with TRBD1 matching 8 bases. The ends lost 5 bases at V and 5 bases at J; junction bases unmatched: 5. The CDR3 has 14 residues. Germline assignment: CDR1 SEHNR and CDR2 FQNEAQ (reference sequence). The CDR3 sequence is CASSPRGRDQPQHF. CDR3 sequence (DNA): TGTGCCAGCAGCCCCAGGGGGCGAGATCAGCCCCAGCATTTT.

The genes are TRBV18 and TRBJ1-5; no firm D call. The CDR3 loop spans 14 amino acids. Looked up from germline, CDR1 is KGHSH and CDR2 is LQKENI. The V gene lost 4 bases and the J gene lost 0 bases, with 7 bases spanning the gap. CDR3 bases: TGTGCCAGCTCACAGGGAGATAGCAATCAGCCCCAGCATTTT. Its protein is CASSQGDSNQPQHF.

The rearrangement uses TRBV5-5 and TRBJ2-7, with TRBD2 as a possible D gene (5 bases). The CDR3 totals 15 residues. Trimming stripped 0 bases from V and 5 bases from J, with 15 bases between. Germline V gene lookup returns CDR1 SGHKS and CDR2 YYEKEE (reference sequence). The CDR3 coding sequence is TGTGCCAGCAGCTTGGCCTTCCCCGGAGGAGACGAGCAGTACTTC. Protein: CASSLAFPGGDEQYF.

The chain is built from TRBV25-1 and TRBJ1-2, with D perhaps matching TRBD1 (6 bases). This CDR3 has 15 residues. V dropped 5 bases and J dropped 4 bases, with 17 bases sitting between them. The germline gives CDR1 MGHDK, CDR2 SYGVNS. The CDR3 sequence is CASSPSPTGLYGYTF. The CDR3 nucleotides are TGTGCCAGCAGTCCCTCCCCGACAGGCCTCTATGGCTACACCTTC.

In this sample, this clone turned up a few times. The J gene is TRBJ2-7, the V gene TRBV19; no definite D call. The CDR3 has 14 residues. CDR1 is LNHDA and CDR2 is SQIVND in the germline V gene (reference sequence). V was cut by 2 bases and J by 3 bases, with 11 bases left in between. The CDR3 bases are TGTGCCAGTAGTATACAACATCCAAACTACGAGCAGTACTTC. Translation: CASSIQHPNYEQYF.

The V and J genes are TRBV10-3 and TRBJ2-5, with 8 bases that match TRBD1. CDR1 and CDR2 (germline): ENHRY, SYGVKD. V shed 4 bases, J shed 4 bases, and the junction held 8 bases outside the gene matches. This CDR3 spans 15 amino acids. The CDR3 sequence: CAISGTGRDRETQYF. The CDR3, as DNA: TGTGCCATCAGTGGGACAGGGCGGGATCGAGAGACCCAGTACTTC.

The J gene is TRBJ2-7, the V gene TRBV25-1, with D perhaps TRBD2 (6 bases). The CDR3 sequence is 16 residues long. Germline CDR1 reads MGHDK; CDR2 reads SYGVNS. The V end was cut by 5 bases, the J end by 1 base, with 18 bases between. The CDR3 here is CASSSPKASASYEQYF. The CDR3 bases are TGTGCCAGCAGTAGTCCGAAGGCTAGCGCATCCTACGAGCAGTACTTC.

V is TRBV12-5 and J is TRBJ2-7, with a possible D match to TRBD2 (5 bases). This CDR3 region has 17 residues. Trimming pared 0 bases from V and 3 bases from J, leaving 18 bases between. Germline V lookup: CDR1 LGHNT, CDR2 FRNRAP. The CDR3 sequence is CASGLVRSAGGSYEQYF. CDR3 in DNA: TGTGCTAGTGGTTTGGTACGATCGGCGGGTGGGAGCTACGAGCAGTACTTC.

The genes are TRBV4-1 and TRBJ2-1, with D possibly matching TRBD2 (7 bases). This CDR3 contains 17 residues. Trimming removed 1 base at V and 2 bases at J, with 15 bases between. In germline, CDR1 is MGHRA, CDR2 YSYEKL. This CDR3 reads CASSQVGGGRPYNEQFF. The CDR3 DNA follows: TGCGCCAGCAGCCAAGTCGGGGGCGGGAGACCCTACAATGAGCAGTTCTTC.

V is TRBV7-3 and J is TRBJ2-1; 8 bases fit TRBD2. The CDR3 covers 15 residues. V was pared by 3 bases and J by 5 bases, with 6 bases of the junction left unmatched. CDR1 is SGHTA, CDR2 FQGTGA, per germline. CDR3 sequence: CASSFGAGVDNEQFF. The DNA of the CDR3 is TGTGCCAGCAGCTTTGGAGCGGGGGTAGACAATGAGCAGTTCTTC.

The chain is built from TRBV5-4 and TRBJ2-7; 8 nucleotides match TRBD1. This CDR3 has 17 residues. Germline V gene lookup returns CDR1 SGHNT and CDR2 YYREEE (reference sequence). The J segment lost 0 bases and the V segment lost 4 bases, leaving 12 bases of the junction unmatched. The CDR3 DNA follows: TGTGCCAGCAGCGAGGGACAGGAGGTGTCCAGCTCCTACGAGCAGTACTTC. Protein product: CASSEGQEVSSSYEQYF.

The chain recombines TRBV11-2 with TRBJ2-1, with 7 nucleotides matching TRBD1. Trimming cost V 2 bases and J 5 bases; bases outside gene matches: 9. This CDR3 is built from 16 residues. Germline values: CDR1 SGHAT, CDR2 FQNNGV. In DNA form, the CDR3 reads TGTGCCAGCAGCTTAACAGCAGGGACAGCACACAATGAGCAGTTCTTC. Translated, it gives CASSLTAGTAHNEQFF.

The rearrangement uses TRBV10-3 and TRBJ1-1; D gene ambiguous. V shed 5 bases and J shed 1 base, with 23 bases lying between them. This CDR3 region has 18 residues. Germline values: CDR1 ENHRY, CDR2 SYGVKD. Here the CDR3 reads CAISLREYRPPRNTEAFF. The CDR3 region has the DNA TGTGCCATCAGTTTGAGAGAGTACAGACCCCCCCGGAACACTGAAGCTTTCTTT.

J is TRBJ2-7 and V is TRBV11-2, with TRBD1 matching over 9 bases. Per the germline V gene, CDR1 is SGHAT and CDR2 is FQNNGV. This CDR3 contains 14 residues. Losses at the gene ends were 5 bases for V and 4 bases for J; bases not matched to a gene: 6. Written as DNA, the CDR3 is TGTGCCAGCAGCCGGCTGACAGGGGGTTACGAGCAGTACTTC. Its protein product is CASSRLTGGYEQYF.

This clone was detected only once. This chain joins TRBV27 and TRBJ2-1, with 9 bases aligning to TRBD2. Trimming removed 3 bases from V and 3 bases from J; junction bases left unmatched: 6. CDR1 is MNHEY, CDR2 SMNVEV, per germline (reference sequence). The CDR3 consists of 16 residues. CDR3 coding DNA: TGTGCCAGCAGTTTCCATAGCGGGAGTGTCTACAATGAGCAGTTCTTC. The encoded protein is CASSFHSGSVYNEQFF.

The chain combines TRBV11-2 with TRBJ2-1; 10 bases line up with TRBD2. This CDR3 spans 18 amino acids. Per germline, CDR1 SGHAT and CDR2 FQNNGV. V gave up 1 base and J gave up 7 bases; unmatched junction bases: 13. CDR3 nucleotide sequence: TGTGCCAGCAGCTTAGCCCTATCAGCGGGGGGGCCGACGAATGAGCAGTTCTTC. Translated, it gives CASSLALSAGGPTNEQFF.